Listed here is a single T cell receptor beta chain. This sample stems from a study of T cell changes during pregnancy in multiple sclerosis. There are 14 residues in the CDR3. Germline trimming cut 2 bases from V and 8 bases from J; bases unmatched to any gene: 0. Germline loops: CDR1 MRHNA, CDR2 SNTAGT. Only in-frame clones appear in the TCRdb table, and some are missing; sequencing was by immunoSEQ multiplex PCR. Of 30,000 to 35,000 clones in the sample, less than 90% are singletons; the top ten hold around 8.6%. The V and J genes are TRBV6-4 and TRBJ2-2, with 12 bases lining up with TRBD2. Source: CD8+ T cells from peripheral blood mononuclear cells, taken before pregnancy. The sequence derives from a female donor with multiple sclerosis, enrolled in a pregnancy study. This CDR3 is CASSDGLAGGELFF. CDR3 DNA: TGTGCCAGCAGTGACGGACTAGCGGGGGGGGAGCTGTTTTTT.